Sequencing of this TCR beta chain was carried out in a study of shared clonotypes between healthy human individuals. In the naive CD8 group, cells lacked CD45RO and were positively selected for CCR7, so terminally differentiated effector memory CD45RA+ cells were left out. Generated by immunoSEQ multiplex PCR, the TCRdb table keeps only in-frame clones and is missing some. The sample yields around 600,000 clones, approximately 96% seen once. The length of the CDR3 is 15 residues. J lost 4 bases, V lost 3 bases, and 4 bases had no gene match. Germline assignment: CDR1 MDHEN and CDR2 SYDVKM. The J gene is TRBJ1-2, the V gene TRBV28, with 11 bases aligning to TRBD1. This TCR came from a woman in her twenties or thirties in good health. Material for sequencing was naive CD8+ T cells sorted from blood. CDR3 sequence: CASSFGTGGGYGYTF. In DNA form, the CDR3 reads TGTGCCAGCAGTTTCGGGACAGGGGGGGGCTATGGCTACACCTTC.